These 26 T cell receptor beta chains originate from one sample sequenced in a study of blood T cell repertoires in COVID-19. Some clones are missing from TCRdb's copy, which holds only in-frame ones; the method was immunoSEQ multiplex PCR. The sample records 200,000 or so clones, about nine tenths being singletons. Sequencing was performed on peripheral blood. The source of these receptors is a woman aged 60 to 75 with acute or convalescent COVID-19.

In DNA form, the CDR3 reads TGTGCCATCATCCAGCGGGAGAGGGTAGATACGCAGTATTTT. Amino acid sequence: CAIIQRERVDTQYF. J is TRBJ2-3 and V is TRBV10-3, with 8 bases identical to TRBD2. The CDR3 runs to 14 residues. Germline V gene lookup returns CDR1 ENHRY and CDR2 SYGVKD. V lost 7 bases, J lost 5 bases, and 8 bases stayed unmatched.

This clone came up once. This chain links TRBV5-4 with TRBJ2-2; TRBD1 aligns across 8 bases. Trimming took 2 bases from V and 3 from J; bases not matched to a gene: 3. This CDR3 region has 15 residues. CDR1 and CDR2 (germline): SGHNT, YYREEE (reference sequence). CDR3 protein: CASSLRDRYTGELFF. The CDR3 DNA reads TGTGCCAGCAGCTTAAGGGACAGGTACACCGGGGAGCTGTTTTTT.

This clone is a singleton in its sample. The chain is built from TRBV29-1 and TRBJ2-1; TRBD1 matches 8 bases. Germline V lookup: CDR1 SQVTM, CDR2 ANQGSEA. V shed 7 bases and J 15 bases; nucleotides not matched to a gene: 8. The CDR3 totals 10 residues. CDR3 bases: TGCAGCGCAATCAGGGGGCGTCTGTTCTTC. As protein: CSAIRGRLFF.

This clone appeared a single time. V gene TRBV5-5 combines with J gene TRBJ2-7; no reliable D call. The CDR3 has 15 amino acids. Trimming took 2 bases from V and 0 from J, leaving 12 bases between them. CDR1 and CDR2 from the germline V gene are SGHKS and YYEKEE (reference sequence). CDR3 bases: TGTGCCAGCAGCTTCCTAGACGCCGCCTCCTACGAGCAGTACTTC. This encodes CASSFLDAASYEQYF. The variable domain in full, with the rest retrieved from reference TRBV5-5 and TRBJ2-7, is DAGVTQSPTHLIKTRGQQVTLRCSPISGHKSVSWYQQVLGQGPQFIFQYYEKEERGRGNFPDRFSARQFPNYSSELNVNALLLGDSALYLCASSFLDAASYEQYFGPGTRLTVT.

The gene calls are TRBV20-1 and TRBJ1-5, with 10 bases matching TRBD1. CDR1 is DFQATT, CDR2 SNEGSKA, per germline (reference sequence). The CDR3 length is 19 residues. The ends lost 3 bases at V and 0 bases at J; junction bases unmatched: 14. The CDR3 nucleotides are TGCAGTGCTAGTATTTCCCCGGGACAGGGGCTTTATAGCAATCAGCCCCAGCATTTT. This codes for CSASISPGQGLYSNQPQHF.

This chain joins TRBV3-1 (or the pseudogene TRBV3-2) and TRBJ2-2; 8 bases agree with TRBD2. Germline V CDR1 and CDR2: LGHDT, YNNKEL (reference sequence). The CDR3 is 17 residues long. J was trimmed by 2 bases and V by 2 bases; bases with no gene match: 7. The CDR3 spells CASSQISLAGNTGELFF. CDR3 sequence (DNA): TGTGCCAGCAGCCAAATATCTCTAGCGGGCAACACCGGGGAGCTGTTTTTT.

The CDR3 DNA is TGTGCCAGCAGCGACAGGACTAGCGGGGGGGCGGATACGCAGTATTTT. As protein: CASSDRTSGGADTQYF. This chain uses TRBV5-4 with TRBJ2-3; 15 nucleotides agree with TRBD2. This CDR3 comprises 16 residues. Germline V gene lookup returns CDR1 SGHNT and CDR2 YYREEE (reference sequence). Losses at the gene ends were 4 bases for V and 6 bases for J; bases not matched to a gene: 6.

V gene TRBV2 combines with J gene TRBJ2-7; perhaps TRBD2 as D (5 bases). The germline gives CDR1 SNHLY, CDR2 FYNNEI. There are 12 residues in the CDR3. V was pared by 6 bases and J by 2 bases, with 8 bases between. The CDR3 sequence is CASRGGTYEQYF. Here the CDR3 DNA reads TGTGCCAGCAGAGGAGGCACCTACGAGCAGTACTTC. Together with reference TRBV2 and TRBJ2-7, the CDR3 gives the full variable domain: EPEVTQTPSHQVTQMGQEVILRCVPISNHLYFYWYRQILGQKVEFLVSFYNNEISEKSEIFDDQFSVERPDGSNFTLKIRSTKLEDSAMYFCASRGGTYEQYFGPGTRLTVT.

The chain joins TRBV25-1 to TRBJ1-5; 10 bases are a match to TRBD1. CDR3 length: 13 residues. Trimming at V came to 3 bases and at J to 9 bases, leaving 2 bases not matched to a gene. From germline, CDR1 is MGHDK and CDR2 SYGVNS. The CDR3, as DNA: TGTGCCAGCAGTGAGGGACAGGGGATGCCCCAGCATTTT. Protein sequence: CASSEGQGMPQHF. The whole variable domain, remainder taken from reference TRBV25-1 and TRBJ1-5, is EADIYQTPRYLVIGTGKKITLECSQTMGHDKMYWYQQDPGMELHLIHYSYGVNSTEKGDLSSESTVSRIRTEHFPLTLESARPSHTSQYLCASSEGQGMPQHFGDGTRLSIL.

The gene calls are TRBV10-1 and TRBJ2-1, with D tentatively TRBD1 (6 bases). The CDR3 covers 15 residues. V lost 0 bases and J 11 bases, leaving 17 bases between the germline ends. CDR1 and CDR2 from the germline V gene are WNHNN and SYGVQD (reference sequence). CDR3 nucleotide sequence: TGCGCCAGCAGTGAGTCACGGCAGGGGCCTTCAAAGCAGTTCTTC. Amino acids: CASSESRQGPSKQFF.

The chain combines TRBV11-2 with TRBJ2-1; 8 nucleotides align to TRBD1. CDR1 is SGHAT and CDR2 is FQNNGV in the germline V gene. V shed 5 bases and J 10 bases; nucleotides not matched to a gene: 7. CDR3 length: 13 amino acids. CDR3 in DNA: TGTGCCAGCAGCATCGGACAGGGATACGAGCAGTTCTTC. The encoded protein is CASSIGQGYEQFF.

This sequence joins TRBV10-3 and TRBJ1-1; TRBD1 is a possible D gene (5 bases). Looked up from germline, CDR1 is ENHRY and CDR2 is SYGVKD. Trimming left V 5 bases short and J 0 bases short, with 10 bases between. The CDR3 totals 14 residues. The CDR3 region has the DNA TGTGCCATCAGTAAGACAGTAATGAACACTGAAGCTTTCTTT. This translates into CAISKTVMNTEAFF.

The DNA for the CDR3 is TGCGCCAGCAGTTTTGGGGGGACTAATGAAAAACTGTTTTTT. Residues: CASSFGGTNEKLFF. This chain uses TRBV5-1 with TRBJ1-4, with D perhaps matching TRBD1 (5 bases). CDR3 size: 14 residues. CDR1 is SGHRS, CDR2 YFSETQ, per germline. V was trimmed by 5 bases and J by 2 bases, leaving 10 bases between them.

The genes are TRBV15 and TRBJ1-2; the D is unclear. CDR1 is LNHNV, CDR2 YYDKDF, per germline (reference sequence). The length of the CDR3 is 14 residues. The V end lost 0 bases, the J end lost 4 bases, and 9 bases lay between the germline ends. CDR3 residues: CATSRDSQFYGYTF. The CDR3 nucleotides are TGTGCCACCAGCAGAGATTCCCAGTTCTATGGCTACACCTTC.

This rearrangement joins TRBV24-1 to TRBJ2-3, with 7 bases identical to TRBD2. Germline CDR1 KGHDR, CDR2 SFDVKD. V gave up 3 bases and J gave up 2 bases; unmatched junction bases: 4. This CDR3 is built from 15 residues. CDR3 loop: CATSDGEGYTDTQYF. DNA for the CDR3: TGTGCCACCAGTGATGGGGAGGGCTACACAGATACGCAGTATTTT.

The CDR3 spells CASSVTGGAGEKLFF. Here the CDR3 DNA reads TGTGCCAGCAGCGTAACAGGGGGCGCCGGGGAAAAACTGTTTTTT. The rearrangement joins TRBV9 to TRBJ1-4, with 9 bases matching TRBD1. The germline CDR1 and CDR2 sequences are SGDLS and YYNGEE. Trimming cost V 1 base and J 8 bases; bases outside gene matches: 6. This CDR3 has 15 residues. The variable domain in full, completed from reference TRBV9 and TRBJ1-4, reads DSGVTQTPKHLITATGQRVTLRCSPRSGDLSVYWYQQSLDQGLQFLIQYYNGEERAKGNILERFSAQQFPDLHSELNLSSLELGDSALYFCASSVTGGAGEKLFFGSGTQLSVL.

This chain uses TRBV6-5 with TRBJ1-5; tentative D call: TRBD1 (6 bases). The germline V gene has CDR1 MNHEY and CDR2 SVGAGI. The CDR3 sequence is 14 residues long. V lost 10 bases and J 0 bases, leaving 13 bases between the germline ends. The CDR3 sequence is CATQGQHSNQPQHF. CDR3 DNA sequence: TGTGCCACCCAAGGACAGCATAGCAATCAGCCCCAGCATTTT.

The V call is TRBV4-3, the J call TRBJ2-5, with 9 bases that match TRBD1. Germline V CDR1 and CDR2: LGHNA, YSLEER. V was clipped by 4 bases and J by 5 bases; unmatched bases: 8. This CDR3 has 15 amino acids. The CDR3 sequence is CASSLGGTGMETQYF. The CDR3 DNA reads TGCGCCAGCAGCCTGGGAGGGACAGGGATGGAGACCCAGTACTTC.

In DNA, the CDR3 is TGTGCCAGCAGCTCGAACACTGAAGCTTTCTTT. Translated: CASSSNTEAFF. The V call is TRBV28, the J call TRBJ1-1; unclear D gene. This CDR3 is built from 11 residues. The germline V and J ends were trimmed by 6 bases and 1 base, with 3 bases remaining between them. Per germline, CDR1 MDHEN and CDR2 SYDVKM.

The chain uses TRBV15 and TRBJ1-1; D remains ambiguous. The CDR3 spans 14 residues. V lost 0 bases and J 7 bases, leaving 12 bases between the germline ends. From germline, CDR1 is LNHNV and CDR2 YYDKDF (reference sequence). The CDR3 DNA follows: TGTGCCACCAGCAGAGATGGGAGACTTTATGAAGCTTTCTTT. Amino acids: CATSRDGRLYEAFF.

The chain is built from TRBV6-6 and TRBJ1-6, with TRBD1 matching over 7 bases. Germline lookup yields CDR1 MNHNY and CDR2 SVGAGI (reference sequence). The CDR3 sequence is 16 residues long. Trimming cost V 2 bases and J 6 bases; bases outside gene matches: 7. The CDR3 DNA follows: TGTGCCAGCAGTTACCGTGGGACAGAGCGTAATTCACCCCTCCACTTT. Its translation: CASSYRGTERNSPLHF.

Of note for this clone: The same CDR3 arises from other DNA sequences in this sample as well. The chain couples TRBV5-1 to TRBJ2-7; D gene ambiguous. Germline V gene sequence: CDR1 SGHRS, CDR2 YFSETQ. Trimming removed 0 bases at V and 3 bases at J, with 7 bases between. The CDR3 extends over 13 amino acids. The CDR3 DNA sequence: TGCGCCAGCAGCTTGGTGGCAGACTACGAGCAGTACTTC. It specifies CASSLVADYEQYF.

The V call is TRBV9, the J call TRBJ1-1; tentatively, D is TRBD1 (6 bases). CDR3 size: 14 residues. Germline CDR1 and CDR2: SGDLS and YYNGEE. V shed 4 bases and J shed 1 base, with 11 bases lying between them. CDR3 residues: CASSQSGQNTEAFF. The CDR3 coding sequence is TGTGCCAGCAGCCAATCGGGACAGAACACTGAAGCTTTCTTT.

The chain recombines TRBV29-1 with TRBJ1-2, with no clear D. This CDR3 contains 12 residues. V was cut by 4 bases and J by 3 bases, with 9 bases left in between. The germline gives CDR1 SQVTM, CDR2 ANQGSEA. CDR3 residues: CSVGSEDYGYTF. CDR3 sequence (DNA): TGCAGCGTTGGTAGCGAAGACTATGGCTACACCTTC.

This chain links TRBV19 with TRBJ2-3; TRBD2 matches at 10 bases. From germline, CDR1 is LNHDA and CDR2 SQIVND (reference sequence). J was trimmed by 4 bases and V by 3 bases; bases with no gene match: 4. This CDR3 is 15 amino acids long. The CDR3 bases are TGTGCCAGTAGTATTGTACTAGCGGGACCAGATACGCAGTATTTT. Translating gives CASSIVLAGPDTQYF.

Of note for this clone: The sample carries other DNA sequences with the same CDR3. The chain joins TRBV18 to TRBJ2-5; no definite D call. Germline V gene sequence: CDR1 KGHSH, CDR2 LQKENI. The CDR3 totals 12 residues. Trimming left V 6 bases short and J 5 bases short, with 10 bases between. The CDR3 coding sequence is TGTGCCAGCTCCCCAGTGGAGGAGACCCAGTACTTC. Translated: CASSPVEETQYF. The entire variable domain, with the rest obtained from reference TRBV18 and TRBJ2-5, is as follows: NAGVMQNPRHLVRRRGQEARLRCSPMKGHSHVYWYRQLPEEGLKFMVYLQKENIIDESGMPKERFSAEFPKEGPSILRIQQVVRGDSAAYFCASSPVEETQYFGPGTRLLVL.